This TCR beta chain appears in the sequencing data of a study of post-analysis software for immune sequencing data. Study as a whole: Relapsing-remitting, secondary progressive and progressive-relapsing multiple sclerosis were all included among the disease courses.

Study findings and constraints: A few TRBV segments occurring more often in patients than controls included TRBV5-6, TRBV5-1 and TRBV20-1. Controls showed significantly higher normalized Chao1 diversity than did multiple sclerosis patients. Same-batch preparations were strongly co-clustered by F measure.

The authors incorporated unique molecular identifiers into the TCR beta cDNA libraries. Roughly 500,000 cDNA molecules were recovered from an input of about 1 to 10 million T cells. TCRdb reprocessed the PCR reads with MiXCR, giving one entry per CDR3 protein. This sample has 750,000 to 900,000 distinct CDR3 sequences, with 46% found just once. Trimming took off 3 bases at V and 0 bases at J, with 6 bases between the two ends. The CDR3 extends over 15 amino acids. Germline values: CDR1 LGHDT, CDR2 YNNKEL (reference sequence). This clonotype was observed a handful of times. Its antigen is still unknown.

J is TRBJ2-6 and V is TRBV3-1; TRBD1 might be the D (6 bases). The specimen sequenced was blood. The receptor comes from a girl aged 5-17 years with multiple sclerosis. The CDR3: CASSHRGSGANVLTF. In nucleotides, the CDR3 is TGTGCCAGCAGCCACAGGGGCTCTGGGGCCAACGTCCTGACTTTC. The full variable domain, with the rest looked up from reference TRBV3-1 and TRBJ2-6, is DTAVSQTPKYLVTQMGNDKSIKCEQNLGHDTMYWYKQDSKKFLKIMFSYNNKELIINETVPNRFSPKSPDKAHLNLHINSLELGDSAVYFCASSHRGSGANVLTFGAGSRLTVL.